One TCR beta chain is described in this entry. Its antigen is not known. Time point specified: cycle 4 day 1 (C4D1), after less than seven weeks of nivolumab. All the patients suffered relapse after autologous stem cell transplantation, and brentuximab vedotin exposure differed. V was shortened by 1 base and J by 3 bases, with 10 bases between the two germline ends. From germline, CDR1 is SGHDT and CDR2 YYEEEE. The CDR3 covers 14 residues. This table comes from immunoSEQ multiplex PCR, and its TCRdb copy is limited to in-frame clones, with some not included. The sample holds almost 95,000 clones; 83% are singletons and the top ten take about a sixth. The data are from a study of PD-1 blockade in classical Hodgkin lymphoma. Notes on the study in general: Patients excluded were those beginning nivolumab under 1 year after ASCT. Relative to healthy donors, newly diagnosed patients reportedly had lower baseline TCR diversity, which was reported as lower still in relapsed/refractory patients.

The chain employs TRBV5-6 and TRBJ2-5, with no clear D. This specimen was peripheral blood mononuclear cells (PBMCs), taken before the fourth cycle of nivolumab. The sequence came from a human donor with classical Hodgkin lymphoma. This CDR3 reads CASSLFGHEETQYF. CDR3 nucleotides: TGTGCCAGCAGCTTGTTTGGCCACGAAGAGACCCAGTACTTC. Full variable domain (missing parts from reference TRBV5-6 and TRBJ2-5): DAGVTQSPTHLIKTRGQQVTLRCSPKSGHDTVSWYQQALGQGPQFIFQYYEEEERQRGNFPDRFSGHQFPNYSSELNVNALLLGDSALYLCASSLFGHEETQYFGPGTRLLVL.